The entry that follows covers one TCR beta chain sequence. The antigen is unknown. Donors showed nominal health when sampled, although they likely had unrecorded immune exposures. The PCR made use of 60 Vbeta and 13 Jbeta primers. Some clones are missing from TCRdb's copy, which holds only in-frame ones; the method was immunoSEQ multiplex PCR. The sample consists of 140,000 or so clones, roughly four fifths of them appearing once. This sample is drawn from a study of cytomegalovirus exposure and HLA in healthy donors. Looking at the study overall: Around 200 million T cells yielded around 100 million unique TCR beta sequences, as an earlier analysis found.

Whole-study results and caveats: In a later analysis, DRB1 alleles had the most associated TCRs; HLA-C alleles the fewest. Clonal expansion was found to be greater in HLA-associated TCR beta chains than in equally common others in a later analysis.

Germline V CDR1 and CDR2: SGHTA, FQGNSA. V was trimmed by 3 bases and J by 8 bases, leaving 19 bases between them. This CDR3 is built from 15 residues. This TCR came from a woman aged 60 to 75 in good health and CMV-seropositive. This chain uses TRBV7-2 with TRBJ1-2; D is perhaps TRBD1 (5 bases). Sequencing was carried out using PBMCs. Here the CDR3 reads CASSFIGLRAGGYTF. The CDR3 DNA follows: TGTGCCAGCAGCTTCATTGGACTCAGGGCGGGAGGCTACACCTTC.